One and the same sample provided the 2 T cell receptor beta chains below, sequenced in a study of radiotherapy plus CTLA-4 blockade in lung cancer. Sequencing was performed with immunoSEQ multiplex PCR; in TCRdb, only in-frame clones are kept and a portion is missing. The sample yields 9,500 to 15,000 clones, around 80% seen once. The sample in question was peripheral blood, obtained from a patient treated with radiotherapy plus ipilimumab. These receptors all stem from a human donor with non-small cell lung cancer that progressed on radiotherapy plus ipilimumab.

The V and J genes are TRBV14 and TRBJ2-3; either TRBD1 or TRBD2 may supply D (5 bases each). The CDR3 length is 16 residues. Trimming stripped 1 base from V and 2 bases from J, with 13 bases between. Germline CDR1 SGHDN, CDR2 FVKESK. CDR3 DNA sequence: TGTGCCAGCAGCCAAGGACGGGACGCCTACACAGATACGCAGTATTTT. Protein product: CASSQGRDAYTDTQYF.

The V gene is TRBV5-1, the J gene TRBJ2-7; TRBD1 aligns across 9 bases. Trimming cost V 3 bases and J 0 bases; bases outside gene matches: 4. The length of the CDR3 is 15 residues. Germline V gives CDR1 SGHRS, CDR2 YFSETQ. CDR3 sequence (DNA): TGCGCCAGCAGCTCCGGACAGGGGAGCTCCTACGAGCAGTACTTC. Residues: CASSSGQGSSYEQYF. Full variable domain (rest looked up from reference TRBV5-1 and TRBJ2-7): KAGVTQTPRYLIKTRGQQVTLSCSPISGHRSVSWYQQTPGQGLQFLFEYFSETQRNKGNFPGRFSGRQFSNSRSEMNVSTLELGDSALYLCASSSGQGSSYEQYFGPGTRLTVT.